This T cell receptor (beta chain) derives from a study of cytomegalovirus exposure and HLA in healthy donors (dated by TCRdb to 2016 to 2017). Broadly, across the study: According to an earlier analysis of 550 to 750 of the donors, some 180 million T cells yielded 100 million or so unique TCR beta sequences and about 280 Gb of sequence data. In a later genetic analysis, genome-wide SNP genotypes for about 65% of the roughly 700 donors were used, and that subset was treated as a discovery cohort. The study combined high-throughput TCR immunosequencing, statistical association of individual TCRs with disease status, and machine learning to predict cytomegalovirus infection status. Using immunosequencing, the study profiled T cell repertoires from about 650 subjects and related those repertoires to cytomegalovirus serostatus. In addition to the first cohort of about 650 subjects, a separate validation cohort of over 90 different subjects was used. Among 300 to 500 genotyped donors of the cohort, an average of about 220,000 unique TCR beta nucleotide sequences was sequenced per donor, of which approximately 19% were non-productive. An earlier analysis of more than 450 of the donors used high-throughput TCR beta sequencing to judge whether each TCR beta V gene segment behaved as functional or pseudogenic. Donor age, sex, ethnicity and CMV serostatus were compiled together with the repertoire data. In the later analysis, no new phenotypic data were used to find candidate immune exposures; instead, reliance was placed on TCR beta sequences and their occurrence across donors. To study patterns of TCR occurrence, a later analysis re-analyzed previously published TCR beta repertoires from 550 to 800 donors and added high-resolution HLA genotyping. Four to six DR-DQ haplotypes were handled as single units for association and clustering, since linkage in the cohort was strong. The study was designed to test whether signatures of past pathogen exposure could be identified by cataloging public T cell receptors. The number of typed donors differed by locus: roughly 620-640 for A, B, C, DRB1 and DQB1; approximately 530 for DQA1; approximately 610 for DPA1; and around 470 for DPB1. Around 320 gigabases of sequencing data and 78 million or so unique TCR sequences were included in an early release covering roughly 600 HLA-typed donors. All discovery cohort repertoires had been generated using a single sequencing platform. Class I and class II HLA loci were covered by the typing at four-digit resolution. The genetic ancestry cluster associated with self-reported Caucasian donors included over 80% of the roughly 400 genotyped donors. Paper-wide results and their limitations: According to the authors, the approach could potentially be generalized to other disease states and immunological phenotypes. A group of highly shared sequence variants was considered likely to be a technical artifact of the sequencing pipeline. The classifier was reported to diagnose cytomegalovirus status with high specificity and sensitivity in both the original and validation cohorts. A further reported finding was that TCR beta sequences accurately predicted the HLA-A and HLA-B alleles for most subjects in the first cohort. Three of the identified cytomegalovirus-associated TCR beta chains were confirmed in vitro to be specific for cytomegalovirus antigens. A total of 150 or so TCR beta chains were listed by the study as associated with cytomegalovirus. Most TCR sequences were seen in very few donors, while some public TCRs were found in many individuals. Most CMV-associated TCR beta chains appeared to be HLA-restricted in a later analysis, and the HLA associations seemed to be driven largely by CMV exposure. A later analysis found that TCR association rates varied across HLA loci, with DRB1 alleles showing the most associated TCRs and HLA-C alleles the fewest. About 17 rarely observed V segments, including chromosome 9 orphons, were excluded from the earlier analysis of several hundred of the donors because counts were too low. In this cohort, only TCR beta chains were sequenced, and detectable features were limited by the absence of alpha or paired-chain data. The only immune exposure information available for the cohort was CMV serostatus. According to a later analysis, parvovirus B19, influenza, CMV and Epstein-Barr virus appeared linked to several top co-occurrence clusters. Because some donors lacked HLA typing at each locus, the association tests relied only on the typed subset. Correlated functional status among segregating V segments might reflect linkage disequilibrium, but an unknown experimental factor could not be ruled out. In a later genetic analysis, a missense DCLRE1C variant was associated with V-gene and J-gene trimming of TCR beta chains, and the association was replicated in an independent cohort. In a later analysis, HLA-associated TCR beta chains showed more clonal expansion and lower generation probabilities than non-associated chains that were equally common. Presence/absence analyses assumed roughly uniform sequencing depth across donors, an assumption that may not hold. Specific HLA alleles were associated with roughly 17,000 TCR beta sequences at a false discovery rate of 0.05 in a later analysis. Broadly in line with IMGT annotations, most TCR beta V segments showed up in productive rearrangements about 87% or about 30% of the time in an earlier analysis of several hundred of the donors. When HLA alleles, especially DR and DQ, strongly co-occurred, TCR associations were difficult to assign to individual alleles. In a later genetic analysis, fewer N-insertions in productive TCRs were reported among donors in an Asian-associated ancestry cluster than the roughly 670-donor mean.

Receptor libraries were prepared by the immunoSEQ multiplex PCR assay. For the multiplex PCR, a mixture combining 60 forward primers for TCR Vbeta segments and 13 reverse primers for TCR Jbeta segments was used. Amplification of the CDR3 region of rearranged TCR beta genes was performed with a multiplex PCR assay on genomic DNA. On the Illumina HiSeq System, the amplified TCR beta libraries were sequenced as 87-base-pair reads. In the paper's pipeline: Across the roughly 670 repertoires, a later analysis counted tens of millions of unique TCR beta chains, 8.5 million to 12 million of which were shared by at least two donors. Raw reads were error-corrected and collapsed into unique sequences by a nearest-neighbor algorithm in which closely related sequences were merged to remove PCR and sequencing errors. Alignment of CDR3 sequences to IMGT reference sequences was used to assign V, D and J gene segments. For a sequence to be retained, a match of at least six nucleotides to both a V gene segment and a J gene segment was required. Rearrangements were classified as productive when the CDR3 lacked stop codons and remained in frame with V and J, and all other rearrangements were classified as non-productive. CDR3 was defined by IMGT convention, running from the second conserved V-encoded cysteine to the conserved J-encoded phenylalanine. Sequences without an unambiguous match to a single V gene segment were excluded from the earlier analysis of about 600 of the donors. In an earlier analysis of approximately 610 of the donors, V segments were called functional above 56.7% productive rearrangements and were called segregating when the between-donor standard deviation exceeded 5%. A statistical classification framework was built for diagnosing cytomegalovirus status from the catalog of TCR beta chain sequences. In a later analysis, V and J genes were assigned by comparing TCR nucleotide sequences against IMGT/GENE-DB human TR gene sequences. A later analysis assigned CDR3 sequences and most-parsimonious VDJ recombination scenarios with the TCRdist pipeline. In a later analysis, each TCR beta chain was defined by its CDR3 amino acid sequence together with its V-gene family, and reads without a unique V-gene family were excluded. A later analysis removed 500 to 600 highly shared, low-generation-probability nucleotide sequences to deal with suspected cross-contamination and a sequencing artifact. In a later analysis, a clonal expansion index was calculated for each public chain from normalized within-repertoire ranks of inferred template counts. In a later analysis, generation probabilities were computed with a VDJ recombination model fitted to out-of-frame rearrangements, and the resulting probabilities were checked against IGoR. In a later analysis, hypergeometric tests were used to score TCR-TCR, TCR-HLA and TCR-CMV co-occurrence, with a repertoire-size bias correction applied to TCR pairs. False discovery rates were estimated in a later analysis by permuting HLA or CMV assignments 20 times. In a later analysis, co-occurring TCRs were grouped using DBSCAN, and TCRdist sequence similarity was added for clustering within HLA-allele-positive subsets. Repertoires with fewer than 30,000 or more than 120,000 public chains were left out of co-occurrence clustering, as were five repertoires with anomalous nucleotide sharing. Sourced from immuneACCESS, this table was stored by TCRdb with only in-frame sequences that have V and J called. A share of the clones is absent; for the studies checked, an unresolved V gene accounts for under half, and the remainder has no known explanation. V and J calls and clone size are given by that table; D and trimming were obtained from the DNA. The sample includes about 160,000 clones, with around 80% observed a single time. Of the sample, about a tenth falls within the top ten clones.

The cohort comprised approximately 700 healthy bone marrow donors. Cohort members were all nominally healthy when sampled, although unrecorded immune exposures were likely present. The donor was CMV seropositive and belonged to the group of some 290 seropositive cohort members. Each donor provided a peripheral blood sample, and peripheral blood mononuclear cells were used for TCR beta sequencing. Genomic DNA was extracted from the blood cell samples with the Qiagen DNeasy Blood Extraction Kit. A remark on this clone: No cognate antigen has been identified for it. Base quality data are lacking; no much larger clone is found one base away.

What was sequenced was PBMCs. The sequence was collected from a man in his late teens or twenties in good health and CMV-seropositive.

The DNA sequence reads TGTGCCAGCAGCCCAGTCGAGGGGAGGGTGGCTCAGTACTTC. Protein translation: CASSPVEGRVAQYF. In this chain, TRBV9 is recombined with TRBJ2-4, with 7 bases matching TRBD2. The germline V gene provides CDR1 SGDLS and CDR2 YYNGEE. Including cysteine and phenylalanine, the CDR3 has 14 amino acids. Only the CDR3 DNA stays, 42 bases, in frame from base 1. V is trimmed back by 4 bases and J by 12 bases, and the junction contains 13 bases that no gene match accounts for.